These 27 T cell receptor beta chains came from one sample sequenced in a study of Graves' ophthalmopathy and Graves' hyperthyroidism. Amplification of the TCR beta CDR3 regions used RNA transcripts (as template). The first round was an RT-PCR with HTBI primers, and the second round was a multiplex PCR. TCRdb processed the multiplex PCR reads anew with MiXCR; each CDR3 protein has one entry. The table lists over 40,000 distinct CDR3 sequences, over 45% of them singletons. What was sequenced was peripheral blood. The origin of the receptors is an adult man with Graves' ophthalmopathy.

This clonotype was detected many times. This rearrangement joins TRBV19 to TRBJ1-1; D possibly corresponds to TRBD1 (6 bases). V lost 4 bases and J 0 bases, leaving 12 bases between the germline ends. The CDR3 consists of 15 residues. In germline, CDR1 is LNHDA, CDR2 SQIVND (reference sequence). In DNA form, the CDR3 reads TGTGCCAGTAGTACCCTGGACAGTTTGAACACTGAAGCTTTCTTT. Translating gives CASSTLDSLNTEAFF.

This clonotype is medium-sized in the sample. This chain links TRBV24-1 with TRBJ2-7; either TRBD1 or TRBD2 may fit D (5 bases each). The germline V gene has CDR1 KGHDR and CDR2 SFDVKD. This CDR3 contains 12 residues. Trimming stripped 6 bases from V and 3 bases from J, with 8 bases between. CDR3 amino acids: CATSPGGYEQYF. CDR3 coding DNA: TGTGCCACCAGTCCTGGGGGCTACGAGCAGTACTTC.

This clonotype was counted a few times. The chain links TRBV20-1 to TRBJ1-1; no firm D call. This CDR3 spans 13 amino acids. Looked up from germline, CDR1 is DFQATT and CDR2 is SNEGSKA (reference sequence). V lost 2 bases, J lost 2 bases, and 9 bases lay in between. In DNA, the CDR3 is TGCAGTGCTAGACAGCAGCCCAACACTGAAGCTTTCTTT. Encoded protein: CSARQQPNTEAFF.

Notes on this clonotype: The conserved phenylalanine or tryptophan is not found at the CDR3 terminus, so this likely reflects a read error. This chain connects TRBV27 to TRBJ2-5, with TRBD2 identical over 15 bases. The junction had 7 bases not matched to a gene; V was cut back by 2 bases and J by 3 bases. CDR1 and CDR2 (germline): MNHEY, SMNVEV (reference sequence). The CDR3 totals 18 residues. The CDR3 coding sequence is TGTGCCAGCAGTTTAATAGGACTAGCGGGGGGGCAGAAAGAGACCCAGTACTGC. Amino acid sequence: CASSLIGLAGGQKETQYC.

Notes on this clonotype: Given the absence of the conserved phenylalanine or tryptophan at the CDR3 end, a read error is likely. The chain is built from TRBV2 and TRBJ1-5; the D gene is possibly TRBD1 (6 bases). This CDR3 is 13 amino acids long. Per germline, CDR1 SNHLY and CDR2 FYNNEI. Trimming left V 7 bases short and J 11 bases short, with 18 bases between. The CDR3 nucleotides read TGTGCCAGCACCCAGGGGCTCGGCCAGTCCCAGCATTCT. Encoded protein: CASTQGLGQSQHS.

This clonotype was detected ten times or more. CDR3 in DNA: TGTGCCAGCAGCTTGGCGGGGGGGCCCGGGGATACGCAGTATTTT. Encoded protein: CASSLAGGPGDTQYF. This chain joins TRBV5-5 and TRBJ2-3, with 8 positions matching TRBD2. This CDR3 has 15 residues. Germline loops: CDR1 SGHKS, CDR2 YYEKEE (reference sequence). V gave up 0 bases and J gave up 6 bases; unmatched junction bases: 6.

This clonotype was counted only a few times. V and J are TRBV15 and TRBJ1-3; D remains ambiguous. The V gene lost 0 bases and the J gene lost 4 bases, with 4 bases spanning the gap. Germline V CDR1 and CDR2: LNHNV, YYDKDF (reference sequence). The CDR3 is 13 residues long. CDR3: CATSRDRGNTIYF. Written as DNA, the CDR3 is TGTGCCACCAGCAGAGATAGGGGAAACACCATATATTTT. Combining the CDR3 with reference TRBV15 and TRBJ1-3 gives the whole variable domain DAMVIQNPRYQVTQFGKPVTLSCSQTLNHNVMYWYQQKSSQAPKLLFHYYDKDFNNEADTPDNFQSRRPNTSFCFLDIRSPGLGDTAMYLCATSRDRGNTIYFGEGSWLTVV.

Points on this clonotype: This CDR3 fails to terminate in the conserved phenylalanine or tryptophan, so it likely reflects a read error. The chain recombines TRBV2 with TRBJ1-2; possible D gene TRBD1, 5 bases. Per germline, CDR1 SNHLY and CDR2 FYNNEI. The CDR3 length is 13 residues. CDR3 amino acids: CAGAPDLNYGYTI. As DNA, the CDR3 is TGTGCAGGGGCCCCGGATCTTAACTATGGCTACACCATC.

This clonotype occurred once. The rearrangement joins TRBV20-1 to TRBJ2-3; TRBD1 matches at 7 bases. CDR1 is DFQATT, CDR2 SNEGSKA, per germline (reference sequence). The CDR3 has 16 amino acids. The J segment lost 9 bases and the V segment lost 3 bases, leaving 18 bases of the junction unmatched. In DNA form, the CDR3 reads TGCAGTGCTAGGATTCCGGGACAGCTTCAATCAAGCACGCAGTATTTT. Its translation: CSARIPGQLQSSTQYF.

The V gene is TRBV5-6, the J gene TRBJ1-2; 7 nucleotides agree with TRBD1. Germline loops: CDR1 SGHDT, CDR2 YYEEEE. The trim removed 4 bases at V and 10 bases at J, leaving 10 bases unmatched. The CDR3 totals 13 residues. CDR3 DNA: TGTGCCAGCAGCCAGGACAGGTCGGCTGACTACACCTTC. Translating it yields CASSQDRSADYTF.

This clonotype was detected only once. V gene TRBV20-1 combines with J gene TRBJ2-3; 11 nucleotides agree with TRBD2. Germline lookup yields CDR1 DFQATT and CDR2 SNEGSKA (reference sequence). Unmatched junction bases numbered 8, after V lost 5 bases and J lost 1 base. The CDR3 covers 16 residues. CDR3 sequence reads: CSAGTSGGFGTDTQYF. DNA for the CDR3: TGCAGTGCTGGGACTAGCGGTGGTTTTGGCACAGATACGCAGTATTTT.

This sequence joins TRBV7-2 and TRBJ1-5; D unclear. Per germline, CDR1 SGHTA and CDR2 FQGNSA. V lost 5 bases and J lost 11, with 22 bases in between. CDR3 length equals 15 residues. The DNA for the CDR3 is TGTGCCAGCAGCCCCGGGGTAGCGGAGCAAGAGACCCAGCATTTT. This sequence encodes CASSPGVAEQETQHF. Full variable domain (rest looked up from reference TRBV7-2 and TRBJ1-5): GAGVSQSPSNKVTEKGKDVELRCDPISGHTALYWYRQSLGQGLEFLIYFQGNSAPDKSGLPSDRFSAERTGGSVSTLTIQRTQQEDSAVYLCASSPGVAEQETQHFGDGTRLSIL.

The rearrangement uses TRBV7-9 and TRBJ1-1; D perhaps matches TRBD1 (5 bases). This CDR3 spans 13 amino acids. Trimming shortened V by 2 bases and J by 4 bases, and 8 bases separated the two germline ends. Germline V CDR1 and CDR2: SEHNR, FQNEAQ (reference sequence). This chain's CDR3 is CASSLRGGTEAFF. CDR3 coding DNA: TGTGCCAGCAGCTTAAGGGGTGGCACTGAAGCTTTCTTT.

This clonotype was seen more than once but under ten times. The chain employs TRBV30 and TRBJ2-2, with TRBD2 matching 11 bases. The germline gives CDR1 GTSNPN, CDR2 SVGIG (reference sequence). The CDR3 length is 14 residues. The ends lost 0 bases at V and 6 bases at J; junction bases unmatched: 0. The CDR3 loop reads CAWSVLAGAGELFF. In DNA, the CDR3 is TGTGCCTGGAGTGTACTAGCGGGAGCCGGGGAGCTGTTTTTT.

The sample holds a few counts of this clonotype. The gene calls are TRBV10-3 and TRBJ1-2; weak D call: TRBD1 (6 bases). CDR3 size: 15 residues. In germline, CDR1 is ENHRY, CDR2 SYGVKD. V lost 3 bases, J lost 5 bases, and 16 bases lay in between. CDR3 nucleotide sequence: TGTGCCATCAGTGAAGGCTGGGGGCAGGGGTATGGCTACACCTTC. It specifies CAISEGWGQGYGYTF.

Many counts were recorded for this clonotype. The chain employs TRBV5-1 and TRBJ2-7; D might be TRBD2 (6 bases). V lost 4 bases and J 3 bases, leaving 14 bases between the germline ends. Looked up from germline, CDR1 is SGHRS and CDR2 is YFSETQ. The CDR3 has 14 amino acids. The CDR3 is CASSHGGAYYEQYF. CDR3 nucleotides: TGCGCCAGCAGCCACGGGGGAGCCTACTACGAGCAGTACTTC.

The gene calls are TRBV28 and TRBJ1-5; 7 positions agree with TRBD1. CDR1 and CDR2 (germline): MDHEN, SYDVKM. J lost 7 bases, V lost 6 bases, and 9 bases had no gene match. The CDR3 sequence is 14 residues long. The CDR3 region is CASSGRGTGQPQHF. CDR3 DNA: TGTGCCAGCAGCGGCAGGGGGACGGGGCAGCCCCAGCATTTT.

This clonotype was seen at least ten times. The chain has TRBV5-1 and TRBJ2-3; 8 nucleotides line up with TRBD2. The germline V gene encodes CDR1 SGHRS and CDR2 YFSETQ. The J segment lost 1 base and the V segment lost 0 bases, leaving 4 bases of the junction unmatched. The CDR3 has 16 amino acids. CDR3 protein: CASSLGAGVGTDTQYF. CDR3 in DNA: TGCGCCAGCAGCTTGGGAGCGGGAGTTGGCACAGATACGCAGTATTTT. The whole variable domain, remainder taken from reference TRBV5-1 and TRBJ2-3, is KAGVTQTPRYLIKTRGQQVTLSCSPISGHRSVSWYQQTPGQGLQFLFEYFSETQRNKGNFPGRFSGRQFSNSRSEMNVSTLELGDSALYLCASSLGAGVGTDTQYFGPGTRLTVL.

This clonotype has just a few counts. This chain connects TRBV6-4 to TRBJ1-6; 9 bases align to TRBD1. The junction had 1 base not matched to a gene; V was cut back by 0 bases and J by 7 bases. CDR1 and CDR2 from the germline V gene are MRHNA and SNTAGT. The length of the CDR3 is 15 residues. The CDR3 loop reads CASSDSTGGNSPLHF. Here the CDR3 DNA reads TGTGCCAGCAGTGACTCAACAGGGGGCAATTCACCCCTCCACTTT.

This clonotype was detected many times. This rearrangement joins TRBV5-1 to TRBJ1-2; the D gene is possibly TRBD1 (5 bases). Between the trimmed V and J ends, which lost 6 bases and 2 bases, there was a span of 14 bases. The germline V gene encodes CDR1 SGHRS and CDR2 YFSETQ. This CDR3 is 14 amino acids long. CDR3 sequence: CASNFGGTNYGYTF. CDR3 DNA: TGCGCCAGCAACTTTGGGGGGACCAACTATGGCTACACCTTC.

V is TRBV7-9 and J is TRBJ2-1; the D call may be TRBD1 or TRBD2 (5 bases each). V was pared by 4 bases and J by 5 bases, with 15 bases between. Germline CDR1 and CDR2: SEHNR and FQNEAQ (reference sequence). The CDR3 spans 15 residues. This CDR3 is CASSSGTRRHNEQFF. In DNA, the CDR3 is TGTGCCAGCAGCTCCGGGACCCGGCGGCACAATGAGCAGTTCTTC. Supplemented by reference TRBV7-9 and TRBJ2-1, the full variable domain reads DTGVSQNPRHKITKRGQNVTFRCDPISEHNRLYWYRQTLGQGPEFLTYFQNEAQLEKSRLLSDRFSAERPKGSFSTLEIQRTEQGDSAMYLCASSSGTRRHNEQFFGPGTRLTVL.

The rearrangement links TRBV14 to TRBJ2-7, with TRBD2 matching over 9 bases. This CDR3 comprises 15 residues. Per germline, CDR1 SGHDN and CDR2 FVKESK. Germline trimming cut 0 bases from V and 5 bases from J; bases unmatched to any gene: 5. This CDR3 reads CASSQDSGSFNEQYF. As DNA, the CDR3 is TGTGCCAGCAGCCAAGATAGCGGGAGTTTCAACGAGCAGTACTTC.

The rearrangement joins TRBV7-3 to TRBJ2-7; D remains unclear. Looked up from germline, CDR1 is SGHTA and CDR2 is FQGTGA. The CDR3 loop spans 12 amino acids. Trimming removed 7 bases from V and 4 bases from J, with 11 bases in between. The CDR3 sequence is CASTKGRYEQYF. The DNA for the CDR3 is TGTGCCAGCACCAAAGGACGTTACGAGCAGTACTTC.

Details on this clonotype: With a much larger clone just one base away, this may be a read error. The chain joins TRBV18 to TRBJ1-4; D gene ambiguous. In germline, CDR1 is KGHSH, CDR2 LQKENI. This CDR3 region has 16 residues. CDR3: CASSILTVATNEELFF. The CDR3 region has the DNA TGTGCCAGCTCGATTCTGACGGTGGCAACTAATGAAGAACTGTTTTTT.

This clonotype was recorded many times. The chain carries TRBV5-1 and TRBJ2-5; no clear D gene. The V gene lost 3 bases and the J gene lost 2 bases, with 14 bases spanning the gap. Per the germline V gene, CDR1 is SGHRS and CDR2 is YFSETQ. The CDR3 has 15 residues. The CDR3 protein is CASSSLGRGQETQYF. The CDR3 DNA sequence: TGCGCCAGCAGCTCCCTTGGACGTGGGCAAGAGACCCAGTACTTC.

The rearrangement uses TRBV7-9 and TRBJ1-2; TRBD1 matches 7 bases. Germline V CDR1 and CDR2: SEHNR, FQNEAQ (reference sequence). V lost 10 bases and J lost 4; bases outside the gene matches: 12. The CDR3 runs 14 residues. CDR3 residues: CANGPQGDCYGYTF. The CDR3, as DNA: TGTGCCAACGGCCCCCAGGGGGACTGCTATGGCTACACCTTC. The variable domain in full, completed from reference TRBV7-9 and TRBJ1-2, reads DTGVSQNPRHKITKRGQNVTFRCDPISEHNRLYWYRQTLGQGPEFLTYFQNEAQLEKSRLLSDRFSAERPKGSFSTLEIQRTEQGDSAMYLCANGPQGDCYGYTFGSGTRLTVV.

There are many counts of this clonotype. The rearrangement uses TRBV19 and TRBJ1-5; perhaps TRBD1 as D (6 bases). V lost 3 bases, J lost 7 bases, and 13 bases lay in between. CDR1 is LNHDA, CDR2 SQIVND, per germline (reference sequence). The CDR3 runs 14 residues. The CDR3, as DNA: TGTGCCAGTAGTATCGGCAGGGGCGGCCAGCCCCAGCATTTT. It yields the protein CASSIGRGGQPQHF.